These T cell receptor beta chains were read from a single sample in a study of cytomegalovirus exposure and HLA in healthy donors. Clones were sequenced by immunoSEQ multiplex PCR, and TCRdb holds only the in-frame ones, with some missing. The repertoire holds 81,000 or so clones, with less than 75% as singletons. The sample comprised PBMCs. These receptors were collected from a young woman in good health and CMV-seropositive. Each CDR3 is given with its conserved first and last residue. D genes are given only for firm matches. Where a row states a size, it is once, few, many or the class of an expanded clone; other rows omit it.

j_gene: TRBJ2-1
abundance: .
v_gene: TRBV28
d_gene: .
CDR3aa: CASSLSSGGRGNEQFF
CDR3nt: TGTGCCAGCAGTTTATCCTCCGGGGGAAGGGGTAATGAGCAGTTCTTC

j_gene: TRBJ1-5
abundance: few
v_gene: TRBV5-1
d_gene: TRBD1
CDR3aa: CASSLGGGKQPQHF
CDR3nt: TGCGCCAGCAGCTTGGGAGGGGGCAAACAGCCCCAGCATTTT

j_gene: TRBJ1-2
abundance: .
v_gene: TRBV5-1
d_gene: TRBD1
CDR3aa: CASSWSSQGWEVNGYTF
CDR3nt: TGCGCCAGCAGCTGGTCGTCACAGGGGTGGGAGGTGAATGGCTACACCTTC

j_gene: TRBJ1-6
abundance: few
v_gene: TRBV5-5
d_gene: .
CDR3aa: CASSLGQTYNSPLHF
CDR3nt: TGTGCCAGCAGCTTGGGGCAAACCTATAATTCACCCCTCCACTTT

j_gene: TRBJ2-2
abundance: .
v_gene: TRBV28
d_gene: TRBD2
CDR3aa: CASSPGTSVIGELFF
CDR3nt: TGTGCCAGCAGCCCCGGGACTAGCGTAATCGGGGAGCTGTTTTTT

j_gene: TRBJ2-3
abundance: .
v_gene: TRBV30
d_gene: TRBD2
CDR3aa: CAWRKREGGSTDTQYF
CDR3nt: TGTGCCTGGAGAAAGCGGGAGGGAGGGAGCACAGATACGCAGTATTTT

j_gene: TRBJ1-2
abundance: .
v_gene: TRBV6-1
d_gene: .
CDR3aa: CASSVAAYGYTF
CDR3nt: TGTGCCAGCAGTGTGGCTGCTTATGGCTACACCTTC

j_gene: TRBJ2-5
abundance: .
v_gene: TRBV5-1
d_gene: .
CDR3aa: CASSFGGPRETQYF
CDR3nt: TGCGCCAGCAGCTTCGGGGGACCACGCGAGACCCAGTACTTC

j_gene: TRBJ1-1
abundance: .
v_gene: TRBV7-8
d_gene: .
CDR3aa: CASSFYGSMNTEAFF
CDR3nt: TGTGCCAGCAGCTTTTACGGGAGTATGAACACTGAAGCTTTCTTT

j_gene: TRBJ1-2
abundance: .
v_gene: TRBV11-2
d_gene: .
CDR3aa: CASRTGLGYGYTF
CDR3nt: TGTGCCAGCAGAACAGGGCTGGGCTATGGCTACACCTTC

j_gene: TRBJ2-2
abundance: .
v_gene: TRBV10-2
d_gene: .
CDR3aa: CASSGQLNTGELFF
CDR3nt: TGCGCCAGCAGTGGACAGCTGAACACCGGGGAGCTGTTTTTT

j_gene: TRBJ2-5
abundance: .
v_gene: TRBV7-8
d_gene: .
CDR3aa: CASSRGRQETQYF
CDR3nt: TGTGCCAGCAGCCGCGGCCGGCAAGAGACCCAGTACTTC

j_gene: TRBJ2-7
abundance: .
v_gene: TRBV29-1
d_gene: .
CDR3aa: CSVGSRTGYEQYF
CDR3nt: TGCAGCGTCGGGAGCCGTACCGGTTACGAGCAGTACTTC

j_gene: TRBJ2-3
abundance: few
v_gene: TRBV5-1
d_gene: TRBD2
CDR3aa: CASSLLTSGGGTDTQYF
CDR3nt: TGCGCCAGCAGCTTGCTTACTAGCGGGGGGGGCACAGATACGCAGTATTTT

j_gene: TRBJ2-7
abundance: .
v_gene: TRBV4-1
d_gene: .
CDR3aa: CASSQEIAYEQYF
CDR3nt: TGCGCCAGCAGCCAAGAGATAGCGTACGAGCAGTACTTC

j_gene: TRBJ1-1
abundance: .
v_gene: TRBV9
d_gene: TRBD1
CDR3aa: CASSAVQGWNTEAFF
CDR3nt: TGTGCCAGCAGCGCGGTACAGGGGTGGAACACCGAAGCTTTCTTT

j_gene: TRBJ1-2
abundance: .
v_gene: TRBV19
d_gene: .
CDR3aa: CASSADNYGYTF
CDR3nt: TGTGCCAGTAGTGCGGATAACTATGGCTACACCTTC

j_gene: TRBJ2-7
abundance: few
v_gene: TRBV4-1
d_gene: .
CDR3aa: CASSQVDFLPGGHYEQYF
CDR3nt: TGCGCCAGCAGCCAAGTGGACTTCTTGCCGGGGGGCCACTACGAGCAGTACTTC

j_gene: TRBJ2-7
abundance: .
v_gene: TRBV2
d_gene: TRBD2
CDR3aa: CASKKLAVIYEQYF
CDR3nt: TGTGCCAGCAAAAAACTAGCGGTGATCTACGAGCAGTACTTC

j_gene: TRBJ2-7
abundance: once
v_gene: TRBV7-9
d_gene: .
CDR3aa: CASSLLGSPYEQYF
CDR3nt: TGTGCCAGCAGCCTACTCGGTTCTCCCTACGAGCAGTACTTC

j_gene: TRBJ2-1
abundance: few
v_gene: TRBV11-3
d_gene: .
CDR3aa: CASSPRGDEQFF
CDR3nt: TGTGCCAGCAGCCCCAGGGGGGATGAGCAGTTCTTC

j_gene: TRBJ2-5
abundance: few
v_gene: TRBV7-2
d_gene: TRBD2
CDR3aa: CASSFSGGAETQYF
CDR3nt: TGTGCCAGCAGTTTTAGCGGGGGGGCGGAGACCCAGTACTTC

j_gene: TRBJ2-7
abundance: .
v_gene: TRBV4-2
d_gene: TRBD2
CDR3aa: CASSQSPTSGADEQYF
CDR3nt: TGTGCCAGCAGCCAATCCCCCACTAGCGGGGCCGACGAGCAGTACTTC

j_gene: TRBJ1-6
abundance: once
v_gene: TRBV6-5
d_gene: TRBD1
CDR3aa: CASSSRTGAYNSPLHF
CDR3nt: TGTGCCAGCAGTTCCCGGACAGGGGCCTATAATTCACCCCTCCACTTT

j_gene: TRBJ1-5
abundance: .
v_gene: TRBV2
d_gene: TRBD1
CDR3aa: CASTWTGVQPQHF
CDR3nt: TGTGCCAGCACTTGGACAGGGGTACAGCCCCAGCATTTT

j_gene: TRBJ1-1
abundance: few
v_gene: TRBV5-1
d_gene: .
CDR3aa: CASSSGTSNTEAFF
CDR3nt: TGCGCCAGCAGTTCTGGGACTTCGAACACTGAAGCTTTCTTT

j_gene: TRBJ2-7
abundance: .
v_gene: TRBV4-2
d_gene: TRBD2
CDR3aa: CASSPLAGGLREQYF
CDR3nt: TGTGCCAGCAGCCCGCTGGCGGGGGGTCTGCGGGAGCAGTACTTC

j_gene: TRBJ1-1
abundance: once
v_gene: TRBV19
d_gene: .
CDR3aa: CASSSLGPMNTEAFF
CDR3nt: TGTGCCAGTAGTAGCCTTGGTCCTATGAACACTGAAGCTTTCTTT

j_gene: TRBJ2-1
abundance: once
v_gene: TRBV10-2
d_gene: TRBD2
CDR3aa: CASGLLAANNEQFF
CDR3nt: TGCGCCAGCGGCTTACTAGCGGCCAACAATGAGCAGTTCTTC

j_gene: TRBJ1-5
abundance: .
v_gene: TRBV2
d_gene: .
CDR3aa: CASSGNSNQPQHF
CDR3nt: TGTGCCAGCAGCGGGAATTCCAATCAGCCCCAGCATTTT

j_gene: TRBJ2-3
abundance: .
v_gene: TRBV6-5
d_gene: TRBD2
CDR3aa: CASSYISGGNSDTQYF
CDR3nt: TGTGCCAGCAGTTACATTAGCGGGGGGAACTCAGATACGCAGTATTTT

j_gene: TRBJ2-7
abundance: .
v_gene: TRBV19
d_gene: TRBD1
CDR3aa: CASSRQGAYEQYF
CDR3nt: TGTGCCAGTAGTAGACAGGGGGCCTACGAGCAGTACTTC

j_gene: TRBJ1-1
abundance: .
v_gene: TRBV7-9
d_gene: TRBD1
CDR3aa: CSSSLRGQVNTEAFF
CDR3nt: TGTTCCAGCAGCTTAAGGGGGCAGGTGAACACTGAAGCTTTCTTT

j_gene: TRBJ2-1
abundance: .
v_gene: TRBV5-6
d_gene: .
CDR3aa: CASSFVDTLPFF
CDR3nt: TGTGCCAGCAGCTTCGTAGACACACTCCCGTTCTTC

j_gene: TRBJ2-1
abundance: .
v_gene: TRBV4-1
d_gene: TRBD2
CDR3aa: CASSALAGGEGEQFF
CDR3nt: TGCGCCAGCAGCGCACTAGCGGGGGGGGAAGGTGAGCAGTTCTTC

j_gene: TRBJ1-1
abundance: .
v_gene: TRBV6-1
d_gene: TRBD1
CDR3aa: CASSEATGTGTTEAFF
CDR3nt: TGTGCCAGCAGTGAGGCAACCGGGACAGGTACCACTGAAGCTTTCTTT

j_gene: TRBJ2-1
abundance: .
v_gene: TRBV7-8
d_gene: TRBD2
CDR3aa: CASSLDGQNLAGGMYNEQFF
CDR3nt: TGTGCCAGCAGCTTGGACGGTCAGAACCTAGCGGGGGGGATGTACAATGAGCAGTTCTTC

j_gene: TRBJ2-2
abundance: .
v_gene: TRBV30
d_gene: .
CDR3aa: CAWISRGVNTGELFF
CDR3nt: TGTGCCTGGATTAGTAGGGGCGTGAACACCGGGGAGCTGTTTTTT

j_gene: TRBJ2-7
abundance: .
v_gene: TRBV5-4
d_gene: .
CDR3aa: CASSSIVEGSEQYF
CDR3nt: TGTGCCAGCAGCTCCATAGTAGAGGGTTCCGAGCAGTACTTC

j_gene: TRBJ2-2
abundance: few
v_gene: TRBV6-6
d_gene: TRBD1
CDR3aa: CASREDRVSTGELFF
CDR3nt: TGTGCCAGCAGAGAAGACAGGGTGAGCACCGGGGAGCTGTTTTTT

j_gene: TRBJ2-7
abundance: .
v_gene: TRBV18
d_gene: .
CDR3aa: CASSPGGNYEQYF
CDR3nt: TGTGCCAGCTCACCAGGGGGGAACTACGAGCAGTACTTC

j_gene: TRBJ2-1
abundance: .
v_gene: TRBV14
d_gene: TRBD2
CDR3aa: CASSLGSGGSYNEQFF
CDR3nt: TGTGCCAGCAGCCTTGGTAGCGGGGGGTCCTACAATGAGCAGTTCTTC

j_gene: TRBJ2-3
abundance: .
v_gene: TRBV4-3
d_gene: TRBD2
CDR3aa: CASSQQTSGYTDTQYF
CDR3nt: TGCGCCAGCAGCCAGCAGACTAGCGGCTACACAGATACGCAGTATTTT

j_gene: TRBJ2-7
abundance: .
v_gene: TRBV6-5
d_gene: TRBD1
CDR3aa: CASTQDRGTYEQYF
CDR3nt: TGTGCCAGCACTCAGGACAGGGGAACCTACGAGCAGTACTTC

j_gene: TRBJ1-6
abundance: .
v_gene: TRBV7-2
d_gene: .
CDR3aa: CASSLDTGLYSPLHF
CDR3nt: TGTGCCAGCAGCTTAGATACCGGTTTGTATTCACCCCTCCACTTT

j_gene: TRBJ2-5
abundance: few
v_gene: TRBV15
d_gene: TRBD1
CDR3aa: CATSRRSKGDSRQETQYF
CDR3nt: TGTGCCACCAGCAGGCGTTCAAAGGGGGACAGTAGACAAGAGACCCAGTACTTC

j_gene: TRBJ2-5
abundance: few
v_gene: TRBV5-4
d_gene: TRBD2
CDR3aa: CASSLGGLAGGKETQYF
CDR3nt: TGTGCCAGCAGCTTGGGGGGACTAGCGGGGGGCAAAGAGACCCAGTACTTC

j_gene: TRBJ1-1
abundance: .
v_gene: TRBV10-3
d_gene: .
CDR3aa: CAISSTGQDTEAFF
CDR3nt: TGTGCCATCAGCTCCACGGGACAAGACACTGAAGCTTTCTTT